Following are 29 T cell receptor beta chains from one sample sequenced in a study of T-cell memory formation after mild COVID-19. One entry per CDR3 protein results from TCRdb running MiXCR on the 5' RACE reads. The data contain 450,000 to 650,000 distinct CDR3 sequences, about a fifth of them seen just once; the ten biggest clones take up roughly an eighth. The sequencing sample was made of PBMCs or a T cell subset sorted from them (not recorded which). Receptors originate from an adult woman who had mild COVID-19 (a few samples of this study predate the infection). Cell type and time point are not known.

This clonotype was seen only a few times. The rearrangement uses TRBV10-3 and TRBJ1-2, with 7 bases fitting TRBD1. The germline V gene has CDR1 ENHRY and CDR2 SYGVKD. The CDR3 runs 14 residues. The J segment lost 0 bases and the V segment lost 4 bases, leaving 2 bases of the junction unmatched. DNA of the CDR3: TGTGCCATCAGTGGACAGGGTTCTAACTATGGCTACACCTTC. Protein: CAISGQGSNYGYTF.

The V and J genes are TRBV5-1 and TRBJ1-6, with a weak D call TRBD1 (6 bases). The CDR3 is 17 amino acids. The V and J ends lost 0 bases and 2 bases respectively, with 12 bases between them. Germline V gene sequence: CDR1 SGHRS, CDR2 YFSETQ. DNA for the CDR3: TGCGCCAGCAGCTTGGATCGTAGACAGGCCTATAATTCACCCCTCCACTTT. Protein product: CASSLDRRQAYNSPLHF.

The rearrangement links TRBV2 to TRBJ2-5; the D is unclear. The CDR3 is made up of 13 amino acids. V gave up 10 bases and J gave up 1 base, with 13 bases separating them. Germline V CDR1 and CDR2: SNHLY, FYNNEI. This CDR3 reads CATQEWAQETQYF. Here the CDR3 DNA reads TGTGCCACCCAAGAATGGGCCCAAGAGACCCAGTACTTC.

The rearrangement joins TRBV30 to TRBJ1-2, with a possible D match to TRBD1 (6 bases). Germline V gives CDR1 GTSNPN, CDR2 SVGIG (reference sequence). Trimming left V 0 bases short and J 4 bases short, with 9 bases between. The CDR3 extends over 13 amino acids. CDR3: CAWSVTGSYGYTF. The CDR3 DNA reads TGTGCCTGGAGTGTGACAGGTTCCTATGGCTACACCTTC.

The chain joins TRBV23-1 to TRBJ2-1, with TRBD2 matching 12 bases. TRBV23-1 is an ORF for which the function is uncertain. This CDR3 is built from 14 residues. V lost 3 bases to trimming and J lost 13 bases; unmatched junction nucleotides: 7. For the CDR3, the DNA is TGCGCCAGCAGTCACGGGCTAGCGGGGGGGCGCCAGTTCTTC. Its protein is CASSHGLAGGRQFF.

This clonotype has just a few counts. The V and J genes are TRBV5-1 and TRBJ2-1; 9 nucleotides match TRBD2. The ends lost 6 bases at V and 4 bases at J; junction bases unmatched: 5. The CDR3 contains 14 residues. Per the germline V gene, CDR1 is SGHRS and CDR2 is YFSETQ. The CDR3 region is CASNVAGGYNEQFF. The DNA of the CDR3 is TGCGCCAGCAATGTGGCGGGGGGGTACAATGAGCAGTTCTTC.

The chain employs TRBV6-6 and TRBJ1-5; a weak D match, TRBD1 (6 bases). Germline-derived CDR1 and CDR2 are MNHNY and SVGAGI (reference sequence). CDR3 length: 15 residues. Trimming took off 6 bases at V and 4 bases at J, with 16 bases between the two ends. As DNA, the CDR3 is TGTGCCAGCAGGACCCGGGACATGAGTAATCAGCCCCAGCATTTT. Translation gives CASRTRDMSNQPQHF.

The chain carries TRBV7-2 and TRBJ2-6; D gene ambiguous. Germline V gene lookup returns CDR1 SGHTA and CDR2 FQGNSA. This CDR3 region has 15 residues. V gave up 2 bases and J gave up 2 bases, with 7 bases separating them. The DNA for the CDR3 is TGTGCCAGCAGCTTAAGACTCGCTGGGGCCAACGTCCTGACTTTC. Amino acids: CASSLRLAGANVLTF.

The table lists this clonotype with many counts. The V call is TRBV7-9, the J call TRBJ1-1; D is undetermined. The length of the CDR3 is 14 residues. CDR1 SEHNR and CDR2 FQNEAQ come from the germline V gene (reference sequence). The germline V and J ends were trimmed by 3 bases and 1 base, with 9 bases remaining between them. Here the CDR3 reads CASSLEGGNTEAFF. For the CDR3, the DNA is TGTGCCAGCAGCTTGGAGGGCGGGAACACTGAAGCTTTCTTT.

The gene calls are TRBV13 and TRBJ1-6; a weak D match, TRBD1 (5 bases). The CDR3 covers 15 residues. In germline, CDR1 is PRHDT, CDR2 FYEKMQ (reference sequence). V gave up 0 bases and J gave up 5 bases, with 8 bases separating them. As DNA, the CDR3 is TGTGCCAGCAGCTTAGGCGACAGAAATAATTCACCCCTCCACTTT. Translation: CASSLGDRNNSPLHF.

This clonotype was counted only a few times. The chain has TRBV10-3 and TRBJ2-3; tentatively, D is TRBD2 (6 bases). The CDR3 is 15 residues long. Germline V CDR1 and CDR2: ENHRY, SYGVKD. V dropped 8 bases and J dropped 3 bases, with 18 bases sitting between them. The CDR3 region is CAIGFTGDATDTQYF. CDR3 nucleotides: TGTGCCATCGGTTTTACGGGAGATGCGACAGATACGCAGTATTTT.

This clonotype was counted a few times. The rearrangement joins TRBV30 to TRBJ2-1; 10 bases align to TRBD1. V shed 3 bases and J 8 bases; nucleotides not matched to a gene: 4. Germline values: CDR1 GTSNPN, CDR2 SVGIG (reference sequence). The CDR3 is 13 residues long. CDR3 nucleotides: TGTGCCTGGAGGGGACAGGGGCGGGATGAGCAGTTCTTC. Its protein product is CAWRGQGRDEQFF. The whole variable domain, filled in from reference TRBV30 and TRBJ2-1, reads SQTIHQWPATLVQPVGSPLSLECTVEGTSNPNLYWYRQAAGRGLQLLFYSVGIGQISSEVPQNLSASRPQDRQFILSSKKLLLSDSGFYLCAWRGQGRDEQFFGPGTRLTVL.

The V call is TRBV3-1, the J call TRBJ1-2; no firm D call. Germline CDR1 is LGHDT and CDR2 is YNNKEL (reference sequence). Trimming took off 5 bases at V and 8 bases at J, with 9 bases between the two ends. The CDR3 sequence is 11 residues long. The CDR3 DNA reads TGTGCCAGCAGCGCAGCGGGAGGCTACACCTTC. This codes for CASSAAGGYTF.

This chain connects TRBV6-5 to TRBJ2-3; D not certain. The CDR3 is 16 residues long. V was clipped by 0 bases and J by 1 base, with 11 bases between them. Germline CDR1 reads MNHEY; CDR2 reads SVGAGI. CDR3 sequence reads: CASSYSIGRGTDTQYF. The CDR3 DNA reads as TGTGCCAGCAGTTACTCGATCGGCAGAGGCACAGATACGCAGTATTTT.

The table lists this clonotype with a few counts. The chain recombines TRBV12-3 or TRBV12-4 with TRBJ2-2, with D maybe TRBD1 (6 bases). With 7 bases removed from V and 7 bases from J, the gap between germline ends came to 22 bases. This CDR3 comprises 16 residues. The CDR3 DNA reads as TGTGCCAGCAACCTAGGGGGACAAGAGGGGATCGGGGAGCTGTTTTTT. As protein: CASNLGGQEGIGELFF.

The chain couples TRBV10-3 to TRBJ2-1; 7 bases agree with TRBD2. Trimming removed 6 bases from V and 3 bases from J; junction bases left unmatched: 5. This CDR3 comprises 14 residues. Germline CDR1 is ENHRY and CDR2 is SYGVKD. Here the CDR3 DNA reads TGTGCCATCAGCAGCGGGAAAAACTACAATGAGCAGTTCTTC. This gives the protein CAISSGKNYNEQFF.

CDR3 sequence (DNA): TGTGCCAGCAAGAGGACTAGCGGAGCAGTGGAGGATACGCAGTATTTT. Its protein is CASKRTSGAVEDTQYF. This chain uses TRBV5-4 with TRBJ2-3; 10 bases match TRBD2. V lost 6 bases and J lost 6; bases outside the gene matches: 13. The CDR3 runs 16 residues. Germline-derived CDR1 and CDR2 are SGHNT and YYREEE (reference sequence).

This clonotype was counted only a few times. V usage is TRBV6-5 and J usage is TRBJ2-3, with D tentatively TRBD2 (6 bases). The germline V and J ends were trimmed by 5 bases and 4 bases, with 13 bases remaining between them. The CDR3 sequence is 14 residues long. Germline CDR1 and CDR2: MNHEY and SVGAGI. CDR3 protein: CASSTPGGADTQYF. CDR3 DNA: TGTGCCAGCAGTACACCAGGCGGGGCAGATACGCAGTATTTT.

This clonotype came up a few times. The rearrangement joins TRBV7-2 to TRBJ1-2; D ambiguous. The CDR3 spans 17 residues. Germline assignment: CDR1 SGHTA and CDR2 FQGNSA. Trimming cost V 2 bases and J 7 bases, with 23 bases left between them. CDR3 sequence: CASSLSRDLPGLGGYTF. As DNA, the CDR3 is TGTGCCAGCAGCTTATCCCGAGACTTACCCGGGCTAGGTGGCTACACCTTC.

The CDR3 loop is CASKRQGGSYEQYF. The CDR3 DNA reads as TGTGCCAGCAAACGACAGGGGGGCTCCTACGAGCAGTACTTC. This sequence joins TRBV7-2 and TRBJ2-7, with TRBD1 identical over 9 bases. Germline loops: CDR1 SGHTA, CDR2 FQGNSA. The CDR3 is 14 amino acids. Germline trimming cut 7 bases from V and 0 bases from J; bases unmatched to any gene: 4. The full variable domain, rest sourced from reference TRBV7-2 and TRBJ2-7, is GAGVSQSPSNKVTEKGKDVELRCDPISGHTALYWYRQSLGQGLEFLIYFQGNSAPDKSGLPSDRFSAERTGGSVSTLTIQRTQQEDSAVYLCASKRQGGSYEQYFGPGTRLTVT.

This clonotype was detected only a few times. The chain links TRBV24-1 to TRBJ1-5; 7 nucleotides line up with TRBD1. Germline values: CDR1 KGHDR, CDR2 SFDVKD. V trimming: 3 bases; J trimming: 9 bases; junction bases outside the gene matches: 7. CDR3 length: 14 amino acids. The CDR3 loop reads CATSDPTGPGPQHF. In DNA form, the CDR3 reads TGTGCCACCAGTGATCCGACAGGGCCGGGGCCCCAGCATTTT.

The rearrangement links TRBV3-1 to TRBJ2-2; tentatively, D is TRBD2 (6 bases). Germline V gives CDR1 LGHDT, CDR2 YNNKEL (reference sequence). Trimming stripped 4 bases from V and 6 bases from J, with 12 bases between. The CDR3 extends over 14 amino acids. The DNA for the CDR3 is TGTGCCAGCAGCCCCCGACCGGGGGCCGGGGAGCTGTTTTTT. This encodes CASSPRPGAGELFF.

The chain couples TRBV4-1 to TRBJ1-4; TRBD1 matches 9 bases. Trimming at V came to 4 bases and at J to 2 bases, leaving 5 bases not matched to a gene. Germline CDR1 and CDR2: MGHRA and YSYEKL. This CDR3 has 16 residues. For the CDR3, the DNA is TGCGCCAGCAGCCTAACAGGGGGCCCCACTAATGAAAAACTGTTTTTT. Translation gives CASSLTGGPTNEKLFF.

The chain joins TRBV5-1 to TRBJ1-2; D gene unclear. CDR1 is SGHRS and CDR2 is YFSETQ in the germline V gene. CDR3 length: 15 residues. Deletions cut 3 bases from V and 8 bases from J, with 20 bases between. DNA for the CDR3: TGCGCCAGCAGCTCGCCTGAACAGAACCCAAGGGGCTACACCTTC. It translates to CASSSPEQNPRGYTF.

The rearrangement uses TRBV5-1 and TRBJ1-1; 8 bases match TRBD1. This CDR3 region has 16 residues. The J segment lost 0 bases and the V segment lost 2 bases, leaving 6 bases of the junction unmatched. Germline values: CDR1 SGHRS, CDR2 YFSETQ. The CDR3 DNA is TGCGCCAGCAGCTTATCGGGACAGGCCCTGAACACTGAAGCTTTCTTT. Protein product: CASSLSGQALNTEAFF.

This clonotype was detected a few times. The CDR3, as DNA: TGTGCCAGCAGCTTGTCCGGGGGGACGAACACCGGGGAGCTGTTTTTT. As protein: CASSLSGGTNTGELFF. The genes are TRBV7-9 and TRBJ2-2; 7 nucleotides match TRBD2. Germline assignment: CDR1 SEHNR and CDR2 FQNEAQ (reference sequence). The CDR3 runs 16 residues. The ends lost 3 bases at V and 0 bases at J; junction bases unmatched: 4.

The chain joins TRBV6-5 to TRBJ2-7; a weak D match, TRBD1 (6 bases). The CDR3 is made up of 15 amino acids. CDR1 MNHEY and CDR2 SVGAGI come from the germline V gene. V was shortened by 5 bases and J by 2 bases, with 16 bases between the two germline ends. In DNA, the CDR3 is TGTGCCAGCAGTGGGGACACTCGGGGAACCTACGAGCAGTACTTC. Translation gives CASSGDTRGTYEQYF.

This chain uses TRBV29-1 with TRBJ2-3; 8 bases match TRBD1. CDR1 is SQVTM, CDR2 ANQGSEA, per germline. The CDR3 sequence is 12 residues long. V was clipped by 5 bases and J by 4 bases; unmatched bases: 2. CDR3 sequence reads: CSVTGGADTQYF. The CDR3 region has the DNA TGCAGCGTTACAGGGGGAGCAGATACGCAGTATTTT.

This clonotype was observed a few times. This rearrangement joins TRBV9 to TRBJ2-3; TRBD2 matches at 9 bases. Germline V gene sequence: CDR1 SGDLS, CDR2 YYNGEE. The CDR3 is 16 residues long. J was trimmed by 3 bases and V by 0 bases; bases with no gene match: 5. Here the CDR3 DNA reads TGTGCCAGCAGCGTAGGATCTAGCGGGACGACAGATACGCAGTATTTT. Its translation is CASSVGSSGTTDTQYF. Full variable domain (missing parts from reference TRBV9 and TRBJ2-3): DSGVTQTPKHLITATGQRVTLRCSPRSGDLSVYWYQQSLDQGLQFLIQYYNGEERAKGNILERFSAQQFPDLHSELNLSSLELGDSALYFCASSVGSSGTTDTQYFGPGTRLTVL.